The rows below give T cell receptor beta chains drawn from one sample of a study of vaccination and CD4 T cells after COVID-19. Which antigens these TCRs recognize remains unknown. TCRdb re-analysed the PCR reads in MiXCR, keeping a single row per CDR3 protein. Of 14,000 to 15,000 distinct CDR3 sequences detected, about 41% appear once; the ten largest clones hold roughly 8.7%. The source material was CD4+ T cells from blood, cultured in vitro. The receptors come from a human donor who had recovered from COVID-19. Both conserved end residues are part of each CDR3. Each record gives: J gene, D gene, clone size, CDR3 length, V gene, CDR3 protein, CDR3 DNA. D genes are given only for firm matches. Part of the rows lack a size; the others show once, few, many or a class for expanded clones.

TRBJ1-5 NA NA 12 TRBV19 CASSMGGFPQHF TGTGCCAGTAGTATGGGGGGTTTTCCCCAGCATTTT
TRBJ2-5 NA NA 15 TRBV7-8 CASSAYPQGSETQYF TGTGCCAGCAGCGCATACCCACAGGGATCAGAGACCCAGTACTTC
TRBJ1-2 TRBD1 NA 16 TRBV5-1 CASSLGGQGANYGYTF TGCGCCAGCAGCTTGGGAGGACAGGGGGCCAACTATGGCTACACCTTC
TRBJ2-7 TRBD1 NA 15 TRBV20-1 CSGTGQGFFSYEQYF TGCAGTGGTACGGGACAGGGCTTTTTTTCCTACGAGCAGTACTTC
TRBJ1-1 NA NA 10 TRBV28 CASKRGEAFF TGTGCCAGCAAAAGGGGTGAAGCTTTCTTT
TRBJ2-1 NA few 14 TRBV20-1 CSARVRLAHNEQFF TGCAGTGCTAGAGTAAGGCTAGCGCACAATGAGCAGTTCTTC
TRBJ2-2 TRBD2 NA 15 TRBV29-1 CSVLAGVDSVGELFF TGCAGCGTACTAGCGGGAGTGGATTCTGTCGGGGAGCTGTTTTTT
TRBJ1-2 NA few 13 TRBV2 CASSEKRNYGYTF TGTGCCAGCAGTGAAAAGCGGAATTATGGCTACACCTTC
TRBJ2-2 NA NA 16 TRBV6-1 CASTARGELNTGELFF TGTGCCAGCACCGCCAGGGGGGAACTTAACACCGGGGAGCTGTTTTTT
TRBJ1-2 TRBD1 NA 16 TRBV4-3 CASSQGNRGRNYGYTF TGCGCCAGCAGCCAAGGGAACAGGGGCAGAAACTATGGCTACACCTTC
TRBJ1-1 TRBD1 NA 15 TRBV12-3/TRBV12-4 CASSLDYRGETEAFF TGTGCCAGCAGTTTAGATTACAGGGGGGAGACTGAAGCTTTCTTT
TRBJ1-1 NA NA 16 TRBV2 CASSEARGTPNTEAFF TGTGCCAGCAGTGAAGCTCGGGGGACACCGAACACTGAAGCTTTCTTT
TRBJ2-1 NA few 13 TRBV24-1 CATSDFKNNEQFF TGTGCCACCAGTGATTTTAAGAACAATGAGCAGTTCTTC
TRBJ1-5 NA NA 15 TRBV2 CASGRDNYSNQPQHF TGTGCCAGCGGCCGGGACAATTATAGCAATCAGCCCCAGCATTTT
TRBJ1-1 NA few 14 TRBV6-1 CASSRTSWNTEAFF TGTGCCAGCAGTCGGACAAGTTGGAACACTGAAGCTTTCTTT
TRBJ2-7 NA NA 15 TRBV29-1 CSVTWFRGISYEQYF TGCAGCGTGACATGGTTTAGGGGAATCTCCTACGAGCAGTACTTC
TRBJ1-2 NA few 14 TRBV5-4 CASSFVEANYGYTF TGTGCCAGCAGCTTTGTGGAAGCTAACTATGGCTACACCTTC
TRBJ1-3 TRBD1 NA 15 TRBV30 CAWRGDRGSGNTIYF TGTGCCTGGAGGGGCGACAGGGGGTCCGGAAACACCATATATTTT
TRBJ2-7 TRBD2 few 16 TRBV20-1 CSAQKLLAGGSYEQYF TGCAGTGCTCAAAAGCTACTAGCGGGGGGATCCTACGAGCAGTACTTC
TRBJ1-5 NA NA 15 TRBV20-1 CSAAQQGRFVQPQHF TGCAGTGCAGCCCAACAGGGAAGGTTTGTTCAGCCCCAGCATTTT
TRBJ2-2 NA NA 14 TRBV19 CASQNSANTGELFF TGTGCCAGCCAGAATTCCGCGAACACCGGGGAGCTGTTTTTT
TRBJ1-2 NA NA 11 TRBV12-3/TRBV12-4 CASRALYGYTF TGTGCCAGCAGGGCGCTCTATGGCTACACCTTC
TRBJ1-5 NA NA 17 TRBV19 CASSIQWAGAGNQPQHF TGTGCCAGTAGTATTCAGTGGGCGGGGGCCGGCAATCAGCCCCAGCATTTT
TRBJ1-1 NA NA 14 TRBV11-1 CASSLLQGGTEAFF TGTGCCAGCAGCTTACTTCAGGGTGGCACTGAAGCTTTCTTT
TRBJ2-1 NA NA 14 TRBV20-1 CSARDQAGGYEQFF TGCAGTGCTAGAGATCAAGCTGGGGGGTATGAGCAGTTCTTC
TRBJ1-6 TRBD1 NA 18 TRBV6-2/TRBV6-3 CASRTNRDRGRGNSPLHF TGTGCCAGCAGGACAAACCGGGACAGGGGGCGCGGGAATTCACCCCTCCACTTT
TRBJ2-3 NA NA 13 TRBV30 CAWAMGLRDTQYF TGTGCCTGGGCAATGGGACTGCGGGATACGCAGTATTTT
TRBJ2-5 NA few 16 TRBV2 CASSEGLGYEGETQYF TGTGCCAGCAGTGAAGGTTTAGGTTACGAGGGAGAGACCCAGTACTTC
TRBJ1-3 NA few 15 TRBV6-5 CASSYSAGSGNTIYF TGTGCCAGCAGTTACTCGGCAGGGAGTGGAAACACCATATATTTT